This is a list of T cell receptor beta chains from one sample in a study of T cell responses to AZD1222 COVID-19 vaccine. Sequencing was performed with immunoSEQ multiplex PCR; in TCRdb, only in-frame clones are kept and a portion is missing. The profile shows some 130,000 clones, over 90% of them singletons. The source material was peripheral blood, sampled on day 0 of AZD1222 vaccination. These TCRs come from an adult in good health. Each CDR3 is given with its conserved first and last residue. The order of the fields is V gene, clone size, D gene, J gene, CDR3 protein, CDR3 DNA. The D gene is left open where the match is weak. Size values are once, few and many counts, or a class for expanded clones, and some rows have none.

TRBV6-2/TRBV6-3	NA	NA	TRBJ1-2	CASSYGQYAYGYTF	TGTGCCAGCAGTTACGGGCAGTATGCTTATGGCTACACCTTC
TRBV9	NA	TRBD1	TRBJ2-1	CASSVWTGEFYNEQFF	TGTGCCAGCAGCGTCTGGACAGGGGAGTTCTACAATGAGCAGTTCTTC
TRBV19	NA	NA	TRBJ2-5	CASSTQELGTQYF	TGTGCCAGTAGTACTCAGGAGTTGGGGACCCAGTACTTC
TRBV5-4	NA	NA	TRBJ2-5	CASSLEVQETQYF	TGTGCCAGCAGCTTGGAGGTCCAAGAGACCCAGTACTTC
TRBV5-4	NA	TRBD2	TRBJ2-3	CASSSRAGEADTQYF	TGTGCCAGCAGCTCCCGAGCGGGAGAAGCAGATACGCAGTATTTT
TRBV24-1	NA	NA	TRBJ1-4	CATRPGQLRTNEKLFF	TGTGCCACCAGGCCGGGCCAGCTCAGGACTAATGAAAAACTGTTTTTT
TRBV9	once	NA	TRBJ1-4	CASSVDLQNEKLFF	TGTGCCAGCAGCGTAGACCTCCAGAATGAAAAACTGTTTTTT
TRBV27	NA	NA	TRBJ1-6	CASGYDSRNSPLHF	TGTGCCAGCGGGTACGATTCAAGGAATTCACCCCTCCACTTT
TRBV7-9	NA	NA	TRBJ1-4	CASSHEGEFLDNEKLFF	TGTGCCAGCAGTCACGAAGGGGAGTTTCTCGATAATGAAAAACTGTTTTTT
TRBV7-6	NA	TRBD2	TRBJ2-2	CASSLPLYRTSGTSNTGELFF	TGTGCCAGCAGCTTGCCCCTATATAGGACTAGCGGGACATCGAACACCGGGGAGCTGTTTTTT
TRBV5-1	NA	NA	TRBJ2-1	CASSLGPRNEQFF	TGCGCCAGCAGCTTGGGGCCTCGCAATGAGCAGTTCTTC
TRBV21-1	NA	NA	TRBJ2-4	CASSKRRTSGAKNIQYF	TGTGCCAGCAGCAAGAGACGGACTAGCGGCGCCAAAAACATTCAGTACTTC
TRBV18	few	TRBD1	TRBJ2-7	CASSLGQGETYEQYF	TGTGCCAGCTCACTGGGACAGGGGGAGACCTACGAGCAGTACTTC
TRBV19	NA	TRBD2	TRBJ2-1	CASSTRPGTSFSYNEQFF	TGTGCCAGTAGTACAAGGCCCGGGACTAGCTTTTCCTACAATGAGCAGTTCTTC
TRBV6-5	NA	NA	TRBJ2-4	CASSYEGLAKNIQYF	TGTGCCAGCAGTTACGAGGGCCTAGCCAAAAACATTCAGTACTTC
TRBV4-1	NA	NA	TRBJ2-1	CASSQPAKGSYNEQFF	TGCGCCAGCAGCCAACCAGCGAAAGGCTCCTACAATGAGCAGTTCTTC
TRBV9	NA	NA	TRBJ1-4	CASSASGSTNEKLFF	TGTGCCAGCAGCGCTTCAGGGTCAACTAATGAAAAACTGTTTTTT
TRBV5-4	NA	NA	TRBJ1-3	CASSLSGTGNTIYF	TGTGCCAGCAGCTTGTCGGGGACTGGAAACACCATATATTTT
TRBV7-2	NA	TRBD1	TRBJ2-7	CASSLSGQTYEQYF	TGTGCCAGCAGCTTATCGGGACAGACCTACGAGCAGTACTTC